The sequence of this T cell receptor beta chain was determined in a study of T-cell reconstitution after alpha-beta-depleted transplantation in children. The table lists this clonotype with many counts. This CDR3 region has 15 residues. Germline V gives CDR1 SGHTA, CDR2 FQGNSA. J gave up 1 base and V 1 base, and 1 base lay outside the gene matches. Molecular barcoding with unique molecular identifiers was used for the TCRbeta library. TCRdb recomputed calls from the PCR reads with MiXCR, one row per CDR3 protein. The repertoire holds fewer than 120,000 distinct CDR3 sequences, 10% seen once, with more than 7% in the top ten.

The gene calls are TRBV7-2 and TRBJ2-1; 7 bases line up with TRBD1. This receptor was obtained from a human donor who donated a stem cell graft to a child with acute lymphoblastic leukemia. Sequenced here: PBMCs from the stem cell graft donor, sampled from the stem cell graft. The CDR3: CASSLEQGSYNEQFF. The CDR3 DNA reads TGTGCCAGCAGCTTAGAACAGGGGTCCTACAATGAGCAGTTCTTC.